This T cell receptor beta chain came from a study of OX40 agonist ivuxolimab in advanced cancers. Measured with immunoSEQ multiplex PCR; TCRdb has only the in-frame clones, and not every one. Among some 35,000 clones listed, about 80% were seen once. Germline V gene data show CDR1 as MNHNY and CDR2 as SVGAGI (reference sequence). V lost 2 bases to trimming and J lost 1 base, with 5 bases between them. The CDR3 is 13 residues long. Material: CD4+ or CD8+ T cells sorted from blood, obtained in a trial of the OX40 agonist ivuxolimab. J is TRBJ1-2 and V is TRBV6-6; a weak D match, TRBD1 (5 bases). The TCR was taken from an adult with an advanced solid tumor such as melanoma, head and neck, liver or kidney cancer. The CDR3 DNA reads as TGTGCCAGCAGTTACCAGGGTAACTATGGCTACACCTTC. Its protein product is CASSYQGNYGYTF.